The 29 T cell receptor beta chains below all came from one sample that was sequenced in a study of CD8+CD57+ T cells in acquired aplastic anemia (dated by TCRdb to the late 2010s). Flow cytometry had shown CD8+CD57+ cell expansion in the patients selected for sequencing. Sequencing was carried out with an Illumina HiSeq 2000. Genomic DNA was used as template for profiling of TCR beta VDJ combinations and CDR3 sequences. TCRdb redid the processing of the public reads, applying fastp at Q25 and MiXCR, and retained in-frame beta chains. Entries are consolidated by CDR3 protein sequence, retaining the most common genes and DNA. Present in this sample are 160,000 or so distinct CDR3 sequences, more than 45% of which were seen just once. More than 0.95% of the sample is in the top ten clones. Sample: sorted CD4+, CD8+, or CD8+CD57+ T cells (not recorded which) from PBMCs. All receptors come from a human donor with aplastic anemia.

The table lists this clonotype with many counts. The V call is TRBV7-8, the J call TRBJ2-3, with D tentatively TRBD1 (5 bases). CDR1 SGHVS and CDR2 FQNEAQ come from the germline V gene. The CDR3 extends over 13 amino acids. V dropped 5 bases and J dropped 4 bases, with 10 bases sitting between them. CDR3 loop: CASSPRAPDTQYF. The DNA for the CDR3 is TGTGCCAGCAGCCCCAGGGCCCCAGATACGCAGTATTTT. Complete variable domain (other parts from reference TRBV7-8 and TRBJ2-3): GAGVSQSPRYKVAKRGQDVALRCDPISGHVSLFWYQQALGQGPEFLTYFQNEAQLDKSGLPSDRFFAERPEGSVSTLKIQRTQQEDSAVYLCASSPRAPDTQYFGPGTRLTVL.

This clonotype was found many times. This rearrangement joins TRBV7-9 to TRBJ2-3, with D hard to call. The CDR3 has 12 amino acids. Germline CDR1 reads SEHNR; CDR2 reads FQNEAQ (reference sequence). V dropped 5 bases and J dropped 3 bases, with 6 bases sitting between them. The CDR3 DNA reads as TGTGCCAGCAGCCCTGATACAGATACGCAGTATTTT. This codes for CASSPDTDTQYF.

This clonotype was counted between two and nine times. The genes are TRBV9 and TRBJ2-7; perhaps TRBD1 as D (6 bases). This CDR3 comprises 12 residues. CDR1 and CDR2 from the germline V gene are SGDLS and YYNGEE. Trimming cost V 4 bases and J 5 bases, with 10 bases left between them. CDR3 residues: CASSPTGHEQYF. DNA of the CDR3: TGTGCCAGCAGCCCCACAGGGCACGAGCAGTACTTC. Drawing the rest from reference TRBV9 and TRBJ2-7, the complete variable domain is DSGVTQTPKHLITATGQRVTLRCSPRSGDLSVYWYQQSLDQGLQFLIQYYNGEERAKGNILERFSAQQFPDLHSELNLSSLELGDSALYFCASSPTGHEQYFGPGTRLTVT.

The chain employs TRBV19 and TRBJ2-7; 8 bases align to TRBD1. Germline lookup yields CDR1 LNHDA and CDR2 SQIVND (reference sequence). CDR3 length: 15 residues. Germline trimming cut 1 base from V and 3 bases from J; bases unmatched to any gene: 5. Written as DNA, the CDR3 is TGTGCCAGTAGTATAGCCGAGACAGGGGTCTACGAGCAGTACTTC. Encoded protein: CASSIAETGVYEQYF.

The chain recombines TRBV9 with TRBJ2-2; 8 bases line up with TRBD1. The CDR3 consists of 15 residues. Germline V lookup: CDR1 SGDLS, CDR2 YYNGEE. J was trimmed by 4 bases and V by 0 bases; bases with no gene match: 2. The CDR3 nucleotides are TGTGCCAGCAGCGTAGGAGGGACAGGCACCGGGGAGCTGTTTTTT. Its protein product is CASSVGGTGTGELFF.

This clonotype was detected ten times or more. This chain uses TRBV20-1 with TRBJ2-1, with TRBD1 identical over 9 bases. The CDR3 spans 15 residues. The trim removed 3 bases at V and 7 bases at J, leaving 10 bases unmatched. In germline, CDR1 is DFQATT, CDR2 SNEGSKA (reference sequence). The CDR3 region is CSASLLGTGKNEQFF. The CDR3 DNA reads TGCAGTGCTAGTCTCCTTGGGACAGGGAAGAATGAGCAGTTCTTC.

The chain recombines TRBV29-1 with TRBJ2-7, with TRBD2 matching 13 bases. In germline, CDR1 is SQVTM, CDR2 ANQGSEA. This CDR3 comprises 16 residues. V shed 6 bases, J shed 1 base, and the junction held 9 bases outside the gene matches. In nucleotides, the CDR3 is TGCAGCGTCCTCGGACTAGCGGGGGAACCTTCCTACGAGCAGTACTTC. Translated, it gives CSVLGLAGEPSYEQYF.

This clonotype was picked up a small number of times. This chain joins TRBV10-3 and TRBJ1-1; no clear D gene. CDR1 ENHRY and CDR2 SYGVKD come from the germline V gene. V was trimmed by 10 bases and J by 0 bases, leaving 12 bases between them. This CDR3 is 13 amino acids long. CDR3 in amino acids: CASTDPMNTEAFF. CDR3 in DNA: TGTGCCAGCACCGACCCCATGAACACTGAAGCTTTCTTT.

The CDR3 is CATSSETSGWREQFF. DNA of the CDR3: TGTGCCACCAGCAGCGAAACTAGCGGGTGGCGTGAGCAGTTCTTC. The chain joins TRBV15 to TRBJ2-1; 9 bases agree with TRBD2. CDR3 length: 15 amino acids. Germline CDR1 is LNHNV and CDR2 is YYDKDF (reference sequence). J was trimmed by 9 bases and V by 3 bases; bases with no gene match: 9. Looking up the rest from reference TRBV15 and TRBJ2-1 gives the full variable domain: DAMVIQNPRYQVTQFGKPVTLSCSQTLNHNVMYWYQQKSSQAPKLLFHYYDKDFNNEADTPDNFQSRRPNTSFCFLDIRSPGLGDTAMYLCATSSETSGWREQFFGPGTRLTVL.

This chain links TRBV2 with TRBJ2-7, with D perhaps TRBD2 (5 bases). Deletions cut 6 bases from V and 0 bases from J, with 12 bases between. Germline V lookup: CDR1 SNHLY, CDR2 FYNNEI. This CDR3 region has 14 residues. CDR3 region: CASSLGSPSYEQYF. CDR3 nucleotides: TGTGCCAGCAGCCTAGGGAGTCCCTCCTACGAGCAGTACTTC.

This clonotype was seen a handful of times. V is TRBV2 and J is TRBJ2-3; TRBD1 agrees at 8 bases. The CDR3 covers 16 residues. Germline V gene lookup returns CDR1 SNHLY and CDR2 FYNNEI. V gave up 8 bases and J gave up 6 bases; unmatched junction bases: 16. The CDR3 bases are TGTGCCAGCTCACCACTCCCAGGGGGCTCGATGGATACGCAGTATTTT. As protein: CASSPLPGGSMDTQYF.

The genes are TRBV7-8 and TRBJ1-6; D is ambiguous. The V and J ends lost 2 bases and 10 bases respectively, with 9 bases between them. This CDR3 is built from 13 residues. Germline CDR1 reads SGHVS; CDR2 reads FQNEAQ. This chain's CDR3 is CASSLPPGSPLHF. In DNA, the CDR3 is TGTGCCAGCAGCTTACCCCCGGGCTCACCCCTCCACTTT. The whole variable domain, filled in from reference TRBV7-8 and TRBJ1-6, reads GAGVSQSPRYKVAKRGQDVALRCDPISGHVSLFWYQQALGQGPEFLTYFQNEAQLDKSGLPSDRFFAERPEGSVSTLKIQRTQQEDSAVYLCASSLPPGSPLHFGNGTRLTVT.

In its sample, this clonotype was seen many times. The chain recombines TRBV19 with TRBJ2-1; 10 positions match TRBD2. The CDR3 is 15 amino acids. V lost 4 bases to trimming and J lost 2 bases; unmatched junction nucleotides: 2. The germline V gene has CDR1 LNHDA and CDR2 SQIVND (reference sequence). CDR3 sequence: CASSTSGGPYNEQFF. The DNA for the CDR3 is TGTGCCAGTAGTACTAGCGGGGGCCCCTACAATGAGCAGTTCTTC.

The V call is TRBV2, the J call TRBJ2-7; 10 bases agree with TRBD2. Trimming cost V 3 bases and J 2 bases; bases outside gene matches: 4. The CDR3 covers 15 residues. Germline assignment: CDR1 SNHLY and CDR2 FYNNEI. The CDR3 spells CASSERAGGPYEQYF. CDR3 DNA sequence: TGTGCCAGCAGTGAGCGAGCGGGAGGGCCCTACGAGCAGTACTTC.

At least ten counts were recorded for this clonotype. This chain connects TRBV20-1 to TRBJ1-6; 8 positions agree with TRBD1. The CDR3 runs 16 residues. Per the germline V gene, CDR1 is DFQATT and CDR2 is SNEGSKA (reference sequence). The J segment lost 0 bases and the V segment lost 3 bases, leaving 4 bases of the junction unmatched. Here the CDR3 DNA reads TGCAGTGCTAGGGCAGGGGGCCCCTCCTATAATTCACCCCTCCACTTT. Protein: CSARAGGPSYNSPLHF.

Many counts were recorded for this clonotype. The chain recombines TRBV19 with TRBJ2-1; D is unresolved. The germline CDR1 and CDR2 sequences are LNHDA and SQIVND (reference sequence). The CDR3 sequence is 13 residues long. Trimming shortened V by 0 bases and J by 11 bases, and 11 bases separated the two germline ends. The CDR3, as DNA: TGTGCCAGTAGTATAGATCGGTCCCCGAAGCAGTTCTTC. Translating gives CASSIDRSPKQFF.

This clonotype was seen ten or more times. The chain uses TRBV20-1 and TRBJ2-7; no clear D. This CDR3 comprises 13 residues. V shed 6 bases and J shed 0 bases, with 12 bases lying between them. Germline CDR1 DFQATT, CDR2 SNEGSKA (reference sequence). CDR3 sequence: CSAYVAPSYEQYF. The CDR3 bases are TGCAGTGCGTACGTGGCCCCCTCCTACGAGCAGTACTTC.

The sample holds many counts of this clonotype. This CDR3 is CASSIAWGFAVGYTF. DNA for the CDR3: TGTGCCAGTAGTATAGCTTGGGGGTTTGCCGTTGGCTACACCTTC. This chain links TRBV19 with TRBJ1-2, with D perhaps TRBD1 (5 bases). The V end lost 1 base, the J end lost 7 bases, and 16 bases lay between the germline ends. The germline CDR1 and CDR2 sequences are LNHDA and SQIVND (reference sequence). This CDR3 is 15 amino acids long.

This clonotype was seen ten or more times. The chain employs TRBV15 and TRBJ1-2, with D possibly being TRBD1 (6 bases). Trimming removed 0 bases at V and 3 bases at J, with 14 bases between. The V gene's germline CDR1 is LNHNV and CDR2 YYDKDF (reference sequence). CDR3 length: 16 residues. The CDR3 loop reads CATSRERQGRDYGYTF. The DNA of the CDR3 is TGTGCCACCAGCAGAGAAAGGCAGGGGAGGGACTATGGCTACACCTTC.

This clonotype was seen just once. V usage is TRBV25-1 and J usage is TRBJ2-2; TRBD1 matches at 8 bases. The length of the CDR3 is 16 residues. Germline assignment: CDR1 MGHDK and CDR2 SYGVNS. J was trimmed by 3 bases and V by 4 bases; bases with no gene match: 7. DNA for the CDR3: TGTGCCAGCAGTGGGACGCAGGGGGCGTACACCGGGGAGCTGTTTTTT. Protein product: CASSGTQGAYTGELFF.

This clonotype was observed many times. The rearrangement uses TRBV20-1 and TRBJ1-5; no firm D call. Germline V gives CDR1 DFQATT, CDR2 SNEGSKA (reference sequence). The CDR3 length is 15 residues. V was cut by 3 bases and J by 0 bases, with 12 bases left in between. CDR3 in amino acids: CSASGGTNSNQPQHF. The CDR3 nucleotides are TGCAGTGCTAGCGGAGGTACAAATAGCAATCAGCCCCAGCATTTT.

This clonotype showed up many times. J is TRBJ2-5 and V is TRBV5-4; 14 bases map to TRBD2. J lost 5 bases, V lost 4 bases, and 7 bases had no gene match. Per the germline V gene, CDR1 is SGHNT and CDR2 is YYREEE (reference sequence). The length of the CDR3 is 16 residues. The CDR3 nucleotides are TGTGCCAGCAGCACAGGGACTAGCGGGGGTATTGAGACCCAGTACTTC. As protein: CASSTGTSGGIETQYF.

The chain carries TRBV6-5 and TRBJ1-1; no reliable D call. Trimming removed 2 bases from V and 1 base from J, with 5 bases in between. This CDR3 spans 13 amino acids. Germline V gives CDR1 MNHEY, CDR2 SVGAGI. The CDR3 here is CASSYGRNTEAFF. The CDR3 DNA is TGTGCCAGCAGTTACGGCAGGAACACTGAAGCTTTCTTT.

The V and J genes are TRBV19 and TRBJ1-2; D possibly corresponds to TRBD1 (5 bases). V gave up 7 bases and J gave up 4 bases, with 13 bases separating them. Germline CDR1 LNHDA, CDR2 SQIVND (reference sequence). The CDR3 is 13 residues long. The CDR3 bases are TGTGCCAGTACTCGGGGGTGGACCTATGGCTACACCTTC. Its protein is CASTRGWTYGYTF. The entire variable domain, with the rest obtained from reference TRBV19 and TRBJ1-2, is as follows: DGGITQSPKYLFRKEGQNVTLSCEQNLNHDAMYWYRQDPGQGLRLIYYSQIVNDFQKGDIAEGYSVSREKKESFPLTVTSAQKNPTAFYLCASTRGWTYGYTFGSGTRLTVV.

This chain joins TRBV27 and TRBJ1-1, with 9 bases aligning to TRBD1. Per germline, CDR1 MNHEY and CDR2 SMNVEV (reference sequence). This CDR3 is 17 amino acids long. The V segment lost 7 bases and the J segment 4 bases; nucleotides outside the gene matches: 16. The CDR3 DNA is TGTGCCAGCATCCGACTCCCCGGACAGGGGAAGGGCACTGAAGCTTTCTTT. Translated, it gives CASIRLPGQGKGTEAFF.

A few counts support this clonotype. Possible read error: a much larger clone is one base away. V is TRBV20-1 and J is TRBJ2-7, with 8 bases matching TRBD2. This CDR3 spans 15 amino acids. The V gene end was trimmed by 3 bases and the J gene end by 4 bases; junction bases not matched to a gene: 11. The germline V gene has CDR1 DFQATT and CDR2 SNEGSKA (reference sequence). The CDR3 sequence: CSASVVRTSLYEQYF. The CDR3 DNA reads TGCAGTGCTAGTGTGGTCCGGACTAGCTTATACGAGCAGTACTTC.

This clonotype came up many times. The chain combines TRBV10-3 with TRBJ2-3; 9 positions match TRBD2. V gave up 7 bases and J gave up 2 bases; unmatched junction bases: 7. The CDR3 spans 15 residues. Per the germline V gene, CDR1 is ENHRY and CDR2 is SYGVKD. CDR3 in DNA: TGTGCCATCAACGTAGCGGGGGCCTCCACAGATACGCAGTATTTT. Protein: CAINVAGASTDTQYF.

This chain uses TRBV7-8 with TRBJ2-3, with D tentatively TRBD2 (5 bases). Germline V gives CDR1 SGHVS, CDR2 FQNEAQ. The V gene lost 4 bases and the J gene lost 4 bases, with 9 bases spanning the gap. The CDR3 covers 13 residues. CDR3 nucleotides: TGTGCCAGCAGCTCACTAGGGTCAGATACGCAGTATTTT. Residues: CASSSLGSDTQYF. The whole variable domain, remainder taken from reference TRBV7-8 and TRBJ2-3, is GAGVSQSPRYKVAKRGQDVALRCDPISGHVSLFWYQQALGQGPEFLTYFQNEAQLDKSGLPSDRFFAERPEGSVSTLKIQRTQQEDSAVYLCASSSLGSDTQYFGPGTRLTVL.

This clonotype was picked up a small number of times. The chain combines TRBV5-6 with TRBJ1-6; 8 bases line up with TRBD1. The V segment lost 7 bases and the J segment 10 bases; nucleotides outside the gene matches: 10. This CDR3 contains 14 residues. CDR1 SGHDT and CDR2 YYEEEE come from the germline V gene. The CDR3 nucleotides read TGTGCCAGCGGCCTAGGACAGGGTGGGTCACCCCTCCACTTT. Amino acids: CASGLGQGGSPLHF.